This TCR beta chain was recorded in a study of shared clonotypes between healthy human individuals. Data came from immunoSEQ multiplex PCR; TCRdb stores just in-frame clones and leaves some out. The table has around 240,000 clones, over 60% seen once. Worth noting for this clone: Its antigen is still unknown.

Study results and limitations: Memory subsets generally showed smaller estimated richness than naive subsets did. Against clonotypes common to all four donors, non-shared ones had lower generation probabilities.

Trimming removed 6 bases at V and 6 bases at J, with 20 bases between. The germline V gene encodes CDR1 MDHEN and CDR2 SYDVKM. The CDR3 is 15 amino acids. Sequencing was done on a sample of memory CD4+ T cells sorted from blood. Specified subset: CD45RA-negative fraction. V gene TRBV28 combines with J gene TRBJ1-2; D possibly corresponds to TRBD1 (5 bases). The clonotype was recovered from a young man in good health. CDR3: CASRGTGRRWDGYTF. CDR3 in DNA: TGTGCCAGCAGGGGGACCGGGCGTCGGTGGGATGGCTACACCTTC.